This T cell receptor beta chain was recorded in a study of OX40 agonist ivuxolimab in advanced cancers. On the study more broadly: Enrollees could have had prior anti-PD-1, anti-PD-L1 or anti-CTLA-4 therapy, which 30% to 50% had received.

This CDR3 contains 13 residues. Germline CDR1 and CDR2: SGHTA and FQGTGA. V shed 5 bases and J shed 7 bases, with 12 bases lying between them. This clone was observed a handful of times. Its antigen remains unidentified. Some clones are missing from TCRdb's copy, which holds only in-frame ones; the method was immunoSEQ multiplex PCR. The sample has tens of thousands of clones; 80% to 90% are singletons. General study findings and limits: Among the nonresponders, some also had low normalized T-cell clonal expansion. Expanded peripheral T-cell antigen specificity went undetermined.

The V gene is TRBV7-3, the J gene TRBJ2-1; the D call may be TRBD1 or TRBD2 (5 bases each). The source of this sequence is an adult with an advanced solid tumor such as melanoma, head and neck, liver or kidney cancer. The specimen comprised CD4+ or CD8+ T cells sorted from blood, sampled in a trial of the OX40 agonist ivuxolimab. The CDR3 loop is CASSPGPINEQFF. In DNA, the CDR3 is TGTGCCAGCAGCCCGGGACCTATTAATGAGCAGTTCTTC.